This T cell receptor (beta chain) was documented in a study of cytomegalovirus exposure and HLA in healthy donors. Turning to the study itself: The roughly 120 validation repertoires used the same platform as the roughly 670 first-cohort repertoires (as reported by a later analysis). Study-wide results and caveats: Cytomegalovirus association was listed for 170 or so TCR beta chains. A few chains tied to CMV proved CMV antigen-specific in vitro. Both high specificity and high sensitivity reportedly marked the classifier's diagnosis of cytomegalovirus status.

Worth noting for this clone: Its antigen is as yet unknown.

The method was immunoSEQ multiplex PCR; TCRdb's version includes in-frame clones alone and lacks a portion of them. The sample lists about 49,000 clones; around 94% were seen once. Trimming removed 5 bases at V and 2 bases at J, with 15 bases between. Germline CDR1 is MNHEY and CDR2 is SMNVEV (reference sequence). The CDR3 spans 15 residues. Material for sequencing was PBMCs. The origin of this receptor is a woman in her late teens or twenties in good health and CMV-seropositive. The chain carries TRBV27 and TRBJ2-5, with TRBD2 as a possible D gene (5 bases). CDR3 amino acids: CASSPTLAYQETQYF. In DNA, the CDR3 is TGTGCCAGCAGTCCGACCCTAGCATATCAAGAGACCCAGTACTTC.